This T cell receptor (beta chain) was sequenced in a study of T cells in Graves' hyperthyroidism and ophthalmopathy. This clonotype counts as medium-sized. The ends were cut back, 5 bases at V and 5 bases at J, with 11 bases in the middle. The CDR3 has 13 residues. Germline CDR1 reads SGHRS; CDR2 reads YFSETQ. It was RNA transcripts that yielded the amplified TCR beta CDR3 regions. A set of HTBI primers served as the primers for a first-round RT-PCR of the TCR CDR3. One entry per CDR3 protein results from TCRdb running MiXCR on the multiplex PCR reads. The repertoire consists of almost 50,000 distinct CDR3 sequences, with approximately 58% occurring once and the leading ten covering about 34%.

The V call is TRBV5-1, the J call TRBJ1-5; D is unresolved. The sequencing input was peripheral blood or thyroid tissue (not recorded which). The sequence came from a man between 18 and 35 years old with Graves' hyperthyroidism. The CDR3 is CASSLSPHQPQHF. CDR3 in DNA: TGCGCCAGCAGTCTAAGTCCTCATCAGCCCCAGCATTTT.